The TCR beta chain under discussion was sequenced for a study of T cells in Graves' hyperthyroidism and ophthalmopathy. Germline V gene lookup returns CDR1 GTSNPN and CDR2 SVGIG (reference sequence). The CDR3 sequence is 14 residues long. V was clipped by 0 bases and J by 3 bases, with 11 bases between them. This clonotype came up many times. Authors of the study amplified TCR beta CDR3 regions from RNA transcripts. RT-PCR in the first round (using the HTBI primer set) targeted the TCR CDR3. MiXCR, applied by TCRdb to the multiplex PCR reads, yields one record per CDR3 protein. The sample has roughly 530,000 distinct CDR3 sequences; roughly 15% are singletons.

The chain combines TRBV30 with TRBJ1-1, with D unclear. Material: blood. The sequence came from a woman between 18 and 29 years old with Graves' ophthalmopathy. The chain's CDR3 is CAWSVAGLYTEAFF. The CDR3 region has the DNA TGTGCCTGGAGTGTTGCAGGACTCTACACTGAAGCTTTCTTT.